This is a list of T cell receptor beta chains from one sample in a study of blood T cells in healthy people across ages. TCRdb reprocessed the 5' RACE reads via MiXCR and lists one record per CDR3 protein. Among about a million distinct CDR3 sequences, 30% to 40% were seen once, and the ten largest hold around 14%. Sequenced: blood. The receptors shown here come from a man aged 18 to 29 in good health. CDR3s include the opening cysteine and the closing phenylalanine or tryptophan. The D gene is left open where the match is weak. The size of a clone is reported for some rows only, either as once, few or many, or as a class for expanded clones.

v_call	clone_size	d_call	j_call	cdr3_nt	cdr3_aa
TRBV11-2	few	TRBD1	TRBJ2-1	TGTGCCAGCAGCTTAGAACCCAAAGGGGGCGATCTACTACGGTACTACAATGAGCAGTTCTTC	CASSLEPKGGDLLRYYNEQFF
TRBV4-1	.	TRBD1	TRBJ1-4	TGCGCCAGCAGCCAACCGGGACAGGGAGCGAACAATGAAAAACTGTTTTTT	CASSQPGQGANNEKLFF
TRBV29-1	.	.	TRBJ2-5	TGCAGCGTTGGGCCTTCGTTGATGGAGACCCAGTACTTC	CSVGPSLMETQYF
TRBV6-2/TRBV6-3	.	TRBD1	TRBJ1-6	TGTGCCAGCAGTGGACAGGCAGACACAAATACACCCCTCCACTTT	CASSGQADTNTPLHF
TRBV5-1	few	.	TRBJ2-3	TGCGCCAGCAGCACGAGGGGAGATCCAACCACAGATACGCAGTATTTT	CASSTRGDPTTDTQYF
TRBV25-1	few	TRBD1	TRBJ1-2	TGTGCCAGCAGTGCTGGACAGGGAAGTGGTGGCTACACCTTC	CASSAGQGSGGYTF
TRBV12-3/TRBV12-4	few	.	TRBJ2-3	TGTGCCAGCAGTCCGTCGACACCAGATACGCAGTATTTT	CASSPSTPDTQYF
TRBV15	.	.	TRBJ1-2	TGTGCCACCAGCGCGCCAGGGAGGGTGCGCTACACCTTC	CATSAPGRVRYTF
TRBV13	.	.	TRBJ1-2	TGTGCCAGCAGCTTAGGAAAGTGGGGTCGGTCTAACTATGGCTACACCTTC	CASSLGKWGRSNYGYTF
TRBV25-1	.	.	TRBJ1-2	TGTGCCAGCAGTGACGTGGGGGGGGATAGCTCGGGCTATGGCTACACCTTC	CASSDVGGDSSGYGYTF
TRBV20-1	.	.	TRBJ1-2	TGCAGTGCTAGCCTAGATGGCTACACCTTC	CSASLDGYTF
TRBV4-3	.	TRBD1	TRBJ1-2	TGCGCCAGCAGCCAAGGAGAGAGACAGGGAACCTATGGCTACACCTTC	CASSQGERQGTYGYTF
TRBV12-3/TRBV12-4	few	.	TRBJ2-1	TGTGCCAGCAGTTTACGGGTAACCCGCCCCAATGAGCAGTTCTTC	CASSLRVTRPNEQFF
TRBV6-6	.	TRBD1	TRBJ1-4	TGTGCCAGCAGTTACCCTCCCGGCAGGGGGCACGAAAAACTGTTTTTT	CASSYPPGRGHEKLFF
TRBV6-1	.	TRBD2	TRBJ2-1	TGTACCAGCAGGGAGGGGAGGGACTACAATGAGCAGTTCTTC	CTSREGRDYNEQFF
TRBV27	.	.	TRBJ2-1	TGTGCCAGCAGTTTATCGGCAGGGTTTCACGTGGAGCAGTTCTTC	CASSLSAGFHVEQFF
TRBV11-2	.	.	TRBJ1-1	TGTGCCAGCAGCTTAGATGGTAGGTCGAACACTGAAGCTTTCTTT	CASSLDGRSNTEAFF
TRBV10-3	.	TRBD1	TRBJ1-6	TGTGCCATCAGTGAGACGCCGGGACAGGGCGGCGCTTTGAATCCACCCCTCCACTTT	CAISETPGQGGALNPPLHF
TRBV9	few	.	TRBJ1-5	TGTGCCAGCAGCGCCGCCCAAGGACAGCCCCAGCATTTT	CASSAAQGQPQHF